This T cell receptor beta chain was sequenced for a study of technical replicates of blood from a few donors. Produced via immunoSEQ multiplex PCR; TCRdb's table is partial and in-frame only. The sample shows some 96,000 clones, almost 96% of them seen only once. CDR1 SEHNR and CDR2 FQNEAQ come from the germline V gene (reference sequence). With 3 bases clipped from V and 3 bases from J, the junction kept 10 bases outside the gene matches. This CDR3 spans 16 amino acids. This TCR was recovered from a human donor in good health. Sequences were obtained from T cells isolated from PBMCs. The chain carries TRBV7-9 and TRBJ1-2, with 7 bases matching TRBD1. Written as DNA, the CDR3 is TGTGCCAGCAGCTTCCCTCCAACGCAGGGGGACTATGGCTACACCTTC. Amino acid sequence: CASSFPPTQGDYGYTF.